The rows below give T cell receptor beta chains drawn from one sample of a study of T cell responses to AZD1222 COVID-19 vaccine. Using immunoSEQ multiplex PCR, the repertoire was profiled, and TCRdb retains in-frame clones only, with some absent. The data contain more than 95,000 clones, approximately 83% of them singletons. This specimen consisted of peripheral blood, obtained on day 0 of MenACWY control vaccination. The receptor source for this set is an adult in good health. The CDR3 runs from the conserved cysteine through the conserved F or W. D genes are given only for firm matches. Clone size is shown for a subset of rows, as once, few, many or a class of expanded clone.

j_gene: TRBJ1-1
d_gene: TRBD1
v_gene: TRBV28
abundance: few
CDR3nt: TGTGCCAGCAGAACCACACGGGGACAGCAAAACACTGAAGCTTTCTTT
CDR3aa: CASRTTRGQQNTEAFF

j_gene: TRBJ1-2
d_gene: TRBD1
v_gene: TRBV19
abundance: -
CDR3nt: TGTGCCAGTAGCACGGACAGGGTGCGTGGCTACACCTTC
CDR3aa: CASSTDRVRGYTF

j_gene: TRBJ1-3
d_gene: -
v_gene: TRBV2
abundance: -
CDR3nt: TGTGCCAGCAGGGCACAGGGCACTGGAAACACCATATATTTT
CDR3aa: CASRAQGTGNTIYF

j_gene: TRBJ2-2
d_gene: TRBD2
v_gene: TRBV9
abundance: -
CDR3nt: TGTGCCAGCAGCGCCGGACTAGCGGGGGAAGGGGAGCTGTTTTTT
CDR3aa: CASSAGLAGEGELFF

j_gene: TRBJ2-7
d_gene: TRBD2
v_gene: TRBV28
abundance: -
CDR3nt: TGTGCCAGCAGTTTAGGCGGGGGGGCAGGGTACGAGCAGTACTTC
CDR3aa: CASSLGGGAGYEQYF

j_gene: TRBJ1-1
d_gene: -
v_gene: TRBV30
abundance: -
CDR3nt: TGTGCCTGGAGTGTAATGAGTCTCGTCGGGCCAGGGGACACTGAAGCTTTCTTT
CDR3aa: CAWSVMSLVGPGDTEAFF

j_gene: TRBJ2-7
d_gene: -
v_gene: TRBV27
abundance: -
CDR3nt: TGTGCCAGCAGTTTAACGGGGTATTACTACGAGCAGTACTTC
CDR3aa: CASSLTGYYYEQYF

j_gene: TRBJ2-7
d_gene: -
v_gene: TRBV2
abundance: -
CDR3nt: TGTGCCAGCAGTCAGGAGGGGGGCCTGTCCTACGAGCAGTACTTC
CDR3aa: CASSQEGGLSYEQYF

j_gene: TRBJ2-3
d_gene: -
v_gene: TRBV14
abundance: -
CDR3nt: TGTGCCAGCAGCCAGCAGCCAGGGGCCACAGATACGCAGTATTTT
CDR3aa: CASSQQPGATDTQYF

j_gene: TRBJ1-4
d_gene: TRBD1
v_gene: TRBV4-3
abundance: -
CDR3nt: TGCGCCAGCAGCCTGACAGGGGCGGGAAGTGAAAAACTGTTTTTT
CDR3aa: CASSLTGAGSEKLFF

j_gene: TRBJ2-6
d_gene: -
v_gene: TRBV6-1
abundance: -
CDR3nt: TGTGCCAGCAGTGGCAGGACCATATCTGGGGCCAACGTCCTGACTTTC
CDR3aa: CASSGRTISGANVLTF

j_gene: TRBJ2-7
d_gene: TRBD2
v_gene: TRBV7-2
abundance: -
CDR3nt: TGTGCCAGCAGCTCGGGCTCCTTAGCGGGGGGGAGAGACGAGCAGTACTTC
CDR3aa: CASSSGSLAGGRDEQYF

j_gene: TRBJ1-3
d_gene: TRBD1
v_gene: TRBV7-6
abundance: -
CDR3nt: TGTGCCAGCAGCCCAAGTGGGGCAGGGGGCGGAAACACCATATATTTT
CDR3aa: CASSPSGAGGGNTIYF

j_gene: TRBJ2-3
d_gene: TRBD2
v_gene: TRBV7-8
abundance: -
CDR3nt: TGTGCCAGCAGCCCTACGGGACTACCAGCTACGCAGTATTTT
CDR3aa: CASSPTGLPATQYF

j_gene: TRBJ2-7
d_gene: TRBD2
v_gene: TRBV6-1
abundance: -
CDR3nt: TGTGCCAGCAGTGAACGGGGGGGCGGCTACGAGCAGTACTTC
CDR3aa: CASSERGGGYEQYF

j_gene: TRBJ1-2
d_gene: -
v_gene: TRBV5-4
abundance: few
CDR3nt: TGTGCCAGCAGCTTGATTAGGGATGAGGATGGCTACACCTTC
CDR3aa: CASSLIRDEDGYTF

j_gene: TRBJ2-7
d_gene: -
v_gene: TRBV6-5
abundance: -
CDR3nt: TGTGCCAGCGAAGTAGGGGAGTCGGGGGTGCGGCAGTACTTC
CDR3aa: CASEVGESGVRQYF

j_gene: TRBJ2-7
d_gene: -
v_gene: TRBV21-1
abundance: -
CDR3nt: TGTGCCAGCAGCAAAGTGGGGTCCCAATACGAGCAGTACTTC
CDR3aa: CASSKVGSQYEQYF

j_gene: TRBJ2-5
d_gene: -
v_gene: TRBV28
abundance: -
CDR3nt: TGTGCCAGCAGTCAGCTAGACAGTTCAGGGACCCAGTACTTC
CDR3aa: CASSQLDSSGTQYF

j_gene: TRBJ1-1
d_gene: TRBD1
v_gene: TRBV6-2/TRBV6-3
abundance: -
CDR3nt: TGTGCCAGCAGTCACAGGGGGTTCGGCACTGAAGCTTTCTTT
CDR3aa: CASSHRGFGTEAFF